The next 10 T cell receptor beta chains were all read from a single sample in a study of cytomegalovirus exposure and HLA in healthy donors. PCR used 60 Vbeta primers and 13 Jbeta primers. The data were produced by immunoSEQ multiplex PCR, yet TCRdb's version contains in-frame clones alone and is incomplete. This table has 150,000 to 200,000 clones, approximately 73% appearing once. The sample taken for sequencing was PBMCs. These receptors came from a man under 40 in good health and CMV-seropositive.

CDR3 loop: CASSKGDSPHEQYF. CDR3 nucleotides: TGTGCCAGCAGTAAGGGGGATTCTCCCCACGAGCAGTACTTC. V gene TRBV2 combines with J gene TRBJ2-7; TRBD1 is a possible D gene (6 bases). Germline V gene lookup returns CDR1 SNHLY and CDR2 FYNNEI. With 5 bases removed from V and 5 bases from J, the gap between germline ends came to 16 bases. The CDR3 extends over 14 amino acids.

The chain joins TRBV28 to TRBJ2-1; TRBD2 matches at 7 bases. Germline CDR1 is MDHEN and CDR2 is SYDVKM. The CDR3 is made up of 15 amino acids. Losses at the gene ends were 7 bases for V and 5 bases for J; bases not matched to a gene: 11. The CDR3 region is CASITWAGAHNEQFF. For the CDR3, the DNA is TGTGCCAGCATCACTTGGGCGGGAGCCCACAATGAGCAGTTCTTC.

The chain has TRBV9 and TRBJ2-5; TRBD1 agrees at 12 bases. The end of the DNA aligns better with TRBJ2-7, so the J call may be wrong. The CDR3 has 14 amino acids. The germline gives CDR1 SGDLS, CDR2 YYNGEE. The CDR3 region is CASSVGQGAYEQYF. The CDR3 DNA reads TGTGCCAGCAGCGTGGGACAGGGGGCGTACGAGCAGTACTTC.

The genes are TRBV29-1 and TRBJ2-5, with D possibly matching TRBD2 (5 bases). The germline V and J ends were trimmed by 7 bases and 3 bases, with 12 bases remaining between them. There are 12 residues in the CDR3. Germline lookup yields CDR1 SQVTM and CDR2 ANQGSEA. The CDR3 coding sequence is TGCAGCGCCCGAGGGTTCGAAGAGACCCAGTACTTC. This translates into CSARGFEETQYF.

A word on this clone: Relative to the germline gene, one junction end is altered; a read error may explain this. CDR3 in amino acids: CTSSSVVGDEQYF. In DNA, the CDR3 is TGTACCAGCAGCTCAGTTGTGGGAGACGAGCAGTACTTC. The rearrangement links TRBV11-3 to TRBJ2-7; tentative D call: TRBD2 (5 bases). Germline values: CDR1 SGHNT, CDR2 YENEEA. This CDR3 has 13 residues. The variable domain in full, with the rest retrieved from reference TRBV11-3 and TRBJ2-7, is EAGVVQSPRYKIIEKKQPVAFWCNPISGHNTLYWYLQNLGQGPELLIRYENEEAVDDSQLPKDRFSAERLKGVDSTLKIQPAELGDSAVYLCTSSSVVGDEQYFGPGTRLTVT.

The chain employs TRBV2 and TRBJ2-5; 8 positions agree with TRBD1. V lost 7 bases, J lost 5 bases, and 3 bases stayed unmatched. Germline-derived CDR1 and CDR2 are SNHLY and FYNNEI. This CDR3 is built from 12 residues. The CDR3 coding sequence is TGTGCCAGCACAGGGGGCGGTGAGACCCAGTACTTC. Encoded protein: CASTGGGETQYF.

This clone has a handful of counts. The gene calls are TRBV5-1 and TRBJ1-4, with D perhaps TRBD1 (5 bases). The CDR3 extends over 15 amino acids. Germline V gives CDR1 SGHRS, CDR2 YFSETQ. V lost 1 base to trimming and J lost 8 bases, with 15 bases between them. CDR3 protein: CASSLFGGEDEKLFF. The CDR3 bases are TGCGCCAGCAGCTTGTTCGGGGGAGAAGACGAAAAACTGTTTTTT.

The CDR3 spells CASSRGRMYHTEAFF. The CDR3 coding sequence is TGTGCCAGCAGCAGGGGCCGGATGTATCACACTGAAGCTTTCTTT. This sequence joins TRBV6-5 and TRBJ1-1; TRBD1 is a possible D gene (6 bases). Germline V lookup: CDR1 MNHEY, CDR2 SVGAGI. This CDR3 is built from 15 residues. Trimming stripped 6 bases from V and 3 bases from J, with 17 bases between.

The table lists this clone with a count of one. The junction does not match germline at one end; this may be a read error. This chain connects TRBV13 to TRBJ2-1, with 11 bases lining up with TRBD2. The germline gives CDR1 PRHDT, CDR2 FYEKMQ (reference sequence). The length of the CDR3 is 16 residues. CDR3 bases: TGTGCCAGCAGCTTAGGGTCGGGACTAGCGGAGCCACCAGAGGTCTTC. Translation: CASSLGSGLAEPPEVF.

The chain uses TRBV6-6 and TRBJ1-2, with D possibly matching TRBD1 (5 bases). Germline lookup yields CDR1 MNHNY and CDR2 SVGAGI (reference sequence). The CDR3 loop spans 14 amino acids. The germline V and J ends were trimmed by 0 bases and 8 bases, with 13 bases remaining between them. The CDR3 spells CASSYSNMDTGYTF. The CDR3, as DNA: TGTGCCAGCAGTTACTCGAACATGGACACCGGCTACACCTTC.